A selection of T cell receptor beta chains follows, all from one sample in a study of blood T cell repertoires in COVID-19. This table comes from immunoSEQ multiplex PCR, and its TCRdb copy is limited to in-frame clones, with some not included. The table records under 200,000 clones, around four fifths of them present only once. Sequencing was performed on peripheral blood. Receptors were obtained from a woman of 80 years or more with COVID-19, enrolled during active disease. Each CDR3 is given without its conserved first and last residue.

v_gene: TRBV5-1; CDR3aa: ASSSRGLAVDEQY
v_gene: TRBV5-4; CDR3aa: ASSSGTRGHEQY
v_gene: TRBV7-2; CDR3aa: ASSLRIAGVGNEQF
v_gene: TRBV19; CDR3aa: ASSSTGQGNSPLH
v_gene: TRBV2; CDR3aa: ASNAGGRTKNIQY
v_gene: TRBV19; CDR3aa: ASPPAGQSYNEQF
v_gene: TRBV11-2; CDR3aa: ASSFDRVTGANVLT
v_gene: TRBV7-9; CDR3aa: ASSLDGFEQY
v_gene: TRBV24-1; CDR3aa: ATSDLRQGANEQF
v_gene: TRBV15; CDR3aa: ATSRDGQEASPLH
v_gene: TRBV19; CDR3aa: ASSTRQGGNYGYT
v_gene: TRBV5-5; CDR3aa: ASSIPVGGSTDTQY
v_gene: TRBV5-1; CDR3aa: ASSLPGQDSYEQY
v_gene: TRBV11-2; CDR3aa: ASSVAGTDTQY
v_gene: TRBV5-4; CDR3aa: ASSLEGARGDEQY
v_gene: TRBV1; CDR3aa: TTGLAGTDTQY
v_gene: TRBV9; CDR3aa: ASSPRTGMNEAF
v_gene: TRBV12-5; CDR3aa: ASALSGSGTDTQY
v_gene: TRBV5-6; CDR3aa: ASSFQYGYT
v_gene: TRBV6-5; CDR3aa: ASRWVGATEQY
v_gene: TRBV3-1/TRBV3-2; CDR3aa: ASSQSSTSTDTQY
v_gene: TRBV19; CDR3aa: ATGLAGSYEQY
v_gene: TRBV7-8; CDR3aa: ASSLVSDQPQH
v_gene: TRBV6-1; CDR3aa: ASSEIRAVGYT
v_gene: TRBV7-2; CDR3aa: ASSFSGGIGETQY
v_gene: TRBV3-1/TRBV3-2; CDR3aa: ASSQNRGDNQPQH
v_gene: TRBV5-1; CDR3aa: ASSWGTGGLGYT
v_gene: TRBV5-1; CDR3aa: ASSLAAGVYNEQF
v_gene: TRBV18; CDR3aa: ASSKGTSFYEQY
v_gene: TRBV20-1; CDR3aa: SASISGNEQF
v_gene: TRBV5-5; CDR3aa: ASREPGGNGWTQY
v_gene: TRBV15; CDR3aa: ATSSRSGSSYNEQF
v_gene: TRBV4-2; CDR3aa: ASSQDSLTSPIFKI
v_gene: TRBV3-1/TRBV3-2; CDR3aa: ASSLLGDRGDTQY
v_gene: TRBV2; CDR3aa: ASSEQGDVEQF
v_gene: TRBV29-1; CDR3aa: SVGGGLAAYNEQF
v_gene: TRBV7-2; CDR3aa: ASSPNRGPYEQY
v_gene: TRBV7-3; CDR3aa: ASSLTRTLGGELF